Below, 11 T cell receptor beta chains from the same sample are listed, as sequenced in a study of graft-versus-host responses after intestinal transplantation. The protocol was immunoSEQ multiplex PCR, while the TCRdb copy is restricted to in-frame clones and leaves out a portion. The table has roughly 97,000 clones, 80% to 95% seen once. This specimen was PBMCs, taken just under 460 days after intestinal transplant. The receptors were gathered from a human patient who received an intestinal transplant, so some T cells may come from the graft donor.

Points on this clone: Compared with germline, one end of the junction differs, possibly owing to a read error. The rearrangement links TRBV7-7 to TRBJ2-5; TRBD2 matches 7 bases. Looked up from germline, CDR1 is SSHAT and CDR2 is FNYEAQ (reference sequence). This CDR3 comprises 16 residues. The CDR3 here is CASSPTGSGVQETQYF. The CDR3 bases are TGTGCTAGCAGCCCCACCGGAAGCGGGGTCCAAGAGACCCAGTACTTC.

CDR3 in amino acids: CASSLAGDYMGDTQYF. The CDR3 DNA reads TGTGCCAGCAGCTTAGCGGGGGACTATATGGGGGATACGCAGTATTTT. The chain employs TRBV7-2 and TRBJ2-3; 7 positions match TRBD2. CDR1 and CDR2 from the germline V gene are SGHTA and FQGNSA. Losses at the gene ends were 0 bases for V and 6 bases for J; bases not matched to a gene: 9. CDR3 length: 16 amino acids. Full variable domain (outside the CDR3, taken from reference TRBV7-2 and TRBJ2-3): GAGVSQSPSNKVTEKGKDVELRCDPISGHTALYWYRQSLGQGLEFLIYFQGNSAPDKSGLPSDRFSAERTGGSVSTLTIQRTQQEDSAVYLCASSLAGDYMGDTQYFGPGTRLTVL.

This sequence joins TRBV11-2 and TRBJ1-3, with no clear D. V was clipped by 0 bases and J by 4 bases, with 10 bases between them. The CDR3 is 15 residues long. The germline CDR1 and CDR2 sequences are SGHAT and FQNNGV. The DNA of the CDR3 is TGTGCCAGCAGCTTAGATGTGAGGTCCGGAAACACCATATATTTT. Translation: CASSLDVRSGNTIYF.

V is TRBV6-1 and J is TRBJ1-2; possibly TRBD1 for D (5 bases). This CDR3 contains 16 residues. V was pared by 2 bases and J by 4 bases, with 17 bases between. Germline assignment: CDR1 MNHNS and CDR2 SASEGT. The CDR3 DNA is TGTGCCAGCAGTGAATTCTCGGGGCCGAGCCGCTATGGCTACACCTTC. This translates into CASSEFSGPSRYGYTF.

This chain connects TRBV5-1 to TRBJ2-3; 8 nucleotides line up with TRBD1. Germline V gene lookup returns CDR1 SGHRS and CDR2 YFSETQ. Unmatched junction bases numbered 9, after V lost 4 bases and J lost 5 bases. The CDR3 runs 15 residues. Written as DNA, the CDR3 is TGCGCCAGCAGCGGACAGGGCCCCCGGGTAGATACGCAGTATTTT. Translated, it gives CASSGQGPRVDTQYF.

This chain links TRBV7-8 with TRBJ1-1; 9 bases map to TRBD1. CDR3 size: 18 residues. Germline trimming cut 1 base from V and 3 bases from J; bases unmatched to any gene: 12. Germline CDR1 reads SGHVS; CDR2 reads FQNEAQ. The CDR3 DNA reads as TGTGCCAGCAGCTTAGTTCCGGGACAGGGAGGGAGAGACACTGAAGCTTTCTTT. Its translation is CASSLVPGQGGRDTEAFF. Full variable domain (remainder filled in from reference TRBV7-8 and TRBJ1-1): GAGVSQSPRYKVAKRGQDVALRCDPISGHVSLFWYQQALGQGPEFLTYFQNEAQLDKSGLPSDRFFAERPEGSVSTLKIQRTQQEDSAVYLCASSLVPGQGGRDTEAFFGQGTRLTVV.

Only a few counts were recorded for this clone. The V call is TRBV2, the J call TRBJ1-4; 11 bases map to TRBD1. J gave up 8 bases and V 7 bases, and 6 bases lay outside the gene matches. The length of the CDR3 is 14 residues. Per germline, CDR1 SNHLY and CDR2 FYNNEI. The CDR3 sequence: CASNTGTGGEKLFF. The CDR3 bases are TGTGCCAGCAACACCGGGACAGGGGGAGAAAAACTGTTTTTT.

The V and J genes are TRBV5-1 and TRBJ2-6, with D hard to call. V lost 4 bases, J lost 0 bases, and 14 bases lay in between. The CDR3 totals 17 residues. CDR1 is SGHRS and CDR2 is YFSETQ in the germline V gene. The CDR3 protein is CASSLEYKNSGANVLTF. The CDR3 region has the DNA TGCGCCAGCAGCCTGGAGTACAAAAACTCTGGGGCCAACGTCCTGACTTTC.

The chain carries TRBV6-5 and TRBJ1-1; D gene uncertain. Per germline, CDR1 MNHEY and CDR2 SVGAGI. This CDR3 is 15 amino acids long. V shed 7 bases and J shed 2 bases, with 17 bases lying between them. CDR3 sequence reads: CASIRNPTANTEAFF. The DNA for the CDR3 is TGTGCCAGCATCCGAAACCCGACGGCCAACACTGAAGCTTTCTTT.

The J gene is TRBJ1-5, the V gene TRBV7-9; D uncertain. CDR1 and CDR2 (germline): SEHNR, FQNEAQ (reference sequence). This CDR3 region has 13 residues. Trimming stripped 1 base from V and 3 bases from J, with 4 bases between. CDR3 loop: CASSLVSNQPQHF. CDR3 DNA: TGTGCCAGCAGCTTAGTATCCAATCAGCCCCAGCATTTT.

V is TRBV4-1 and J is TRBJ2-7, with 11 nucleotides matching TRBD1. Unmatched junction bases numbered 8, after V lost 2 bases and J lost 5 bases. This CDR3 contains 16 residues. Germline V gene sequence: CDR1 MGHRA, CDR2 YSYEKL. The DNA of the CDR3 is TGCGCCAGCAGCCAAAGGTTCCGGGACAGGGGGGACGAGCAGTACTTC. This encodes CASSQRFRDRGDEQYF.